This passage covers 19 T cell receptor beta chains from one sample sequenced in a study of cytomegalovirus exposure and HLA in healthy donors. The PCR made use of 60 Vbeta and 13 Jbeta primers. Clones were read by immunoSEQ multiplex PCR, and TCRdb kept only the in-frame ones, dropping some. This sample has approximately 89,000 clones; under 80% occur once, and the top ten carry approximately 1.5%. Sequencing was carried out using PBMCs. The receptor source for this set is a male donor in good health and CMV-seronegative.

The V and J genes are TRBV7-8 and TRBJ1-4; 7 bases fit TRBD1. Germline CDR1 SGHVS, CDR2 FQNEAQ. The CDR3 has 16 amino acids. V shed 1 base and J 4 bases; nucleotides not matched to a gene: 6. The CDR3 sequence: CASSLVTGQINEKLFF. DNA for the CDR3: TGTGCCAGCAGCTTAGTCACGGGACAGATTAATGAAAAACTGTTTTTT.

The CDR3 spells CASSTFGSGDNEQFF. The CDR3 DNA reads as TGTGCCAGCAGCACATTCGGTAGCGGAGACAATGAGCAGTTCTTC. This chain connects TRBV28 to TRBJ2-1; perhaps TRBD2 as D (6 bases). CDR3 length equals 15 residues. Germline V lookup: CDR1 MDHEN, CDR2 SYDVKM. Trimming shortened V by 6 bases and J by 5 bases, and 17 bases separated the two germline ends.

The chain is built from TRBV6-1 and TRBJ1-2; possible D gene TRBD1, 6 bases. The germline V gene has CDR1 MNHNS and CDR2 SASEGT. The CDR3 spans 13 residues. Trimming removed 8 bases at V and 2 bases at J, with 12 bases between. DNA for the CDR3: TGTGCCAGCGTGGGACACACAAACTATGGCTACACCTTC. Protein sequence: CASVGHTNYGYTF.

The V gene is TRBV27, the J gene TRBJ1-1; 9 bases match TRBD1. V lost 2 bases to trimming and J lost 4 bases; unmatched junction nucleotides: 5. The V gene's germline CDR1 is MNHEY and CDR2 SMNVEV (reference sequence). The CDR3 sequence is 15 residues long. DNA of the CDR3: TGTGCCAGCAGTTTAATACAGGGGGCAGGCACTGAAGCTTTCTTT. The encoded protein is CASSLIQGAGTEAFF.

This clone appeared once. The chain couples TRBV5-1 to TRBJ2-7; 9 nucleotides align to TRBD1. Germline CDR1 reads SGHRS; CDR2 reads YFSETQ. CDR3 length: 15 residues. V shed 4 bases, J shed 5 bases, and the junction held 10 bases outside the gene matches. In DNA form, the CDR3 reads TGCGCCAGCAGCCCGGGGGGACAGGGCTTTAACGAGCAGTACTTC. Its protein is CASSPGGQGFNEQYF. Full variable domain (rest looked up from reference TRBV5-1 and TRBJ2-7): KAGVTQTPRYLIKTRGQQVTLSCSPISGHRSVSWYQQTPGQGLQFLFEYFSETQRNKGNFPGRFSGRQFSNSRSEMNVSTLELGDSALYLCASSPGGQGFNEQYFGPGTRLTVT.

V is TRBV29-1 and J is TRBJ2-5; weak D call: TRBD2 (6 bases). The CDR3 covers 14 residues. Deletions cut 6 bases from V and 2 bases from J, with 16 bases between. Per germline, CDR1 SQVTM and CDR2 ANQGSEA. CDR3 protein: CSVPRGGGQETQYF. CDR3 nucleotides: TGCAGCGTCCCAAGGGGAGGAGGGCAAGAGACCCAGTACTTC.

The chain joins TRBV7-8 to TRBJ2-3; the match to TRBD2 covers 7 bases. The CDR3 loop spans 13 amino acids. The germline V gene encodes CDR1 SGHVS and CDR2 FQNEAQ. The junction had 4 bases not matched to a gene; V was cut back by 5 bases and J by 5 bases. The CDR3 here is CASSRGLQDTQYF. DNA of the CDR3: TGTGCCAGCAGCAGGGGACTACAAGATACGCAGTATTTT.

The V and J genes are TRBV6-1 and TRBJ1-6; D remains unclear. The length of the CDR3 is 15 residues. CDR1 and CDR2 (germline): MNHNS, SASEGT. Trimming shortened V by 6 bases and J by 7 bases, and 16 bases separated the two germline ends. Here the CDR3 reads CASRLQSSVNSPLHF. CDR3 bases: TGTGCCAGCAGGTTACAGAGCTCAGTAAATTCACCCCTCCACTTT.

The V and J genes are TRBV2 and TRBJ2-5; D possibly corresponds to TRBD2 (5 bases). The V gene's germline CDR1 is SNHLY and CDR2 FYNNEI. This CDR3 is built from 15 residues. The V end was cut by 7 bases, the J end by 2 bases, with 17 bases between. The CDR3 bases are TGTGCCAGCATGACGGGAACGGGATTACAAGAGACCCAGTACTTC. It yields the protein CASMTGTGLQETQYF. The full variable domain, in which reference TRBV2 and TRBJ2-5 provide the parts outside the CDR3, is EPEVTQTPSHQVTQMGQEVILRCVPISNHLYFYWYRQILGQKVEFLVSFYNNEISEKSEIFDDQFSVERPDGSNFTLKIRSTKLEDSAMYFCASMTGTGLQETQYFGPGTRLLVL.

CDR3 sequence: CASSIQLRQEAFF. The CDR3, as DNA: TGTGCCAGTAGTATTCAGCTGCGGCAGGAAGCTTTCTTT. The rearrangement links TRBV19 to TRBJ1-1; D is ambiguous. V dropped 3 bases and J dropped 8 bases, with 13 bases sitting between them. The CDR3 is 13 residues long. CDR1 LNHDA and CDR2 SQIVND come from the germline V gene (reference sequence).

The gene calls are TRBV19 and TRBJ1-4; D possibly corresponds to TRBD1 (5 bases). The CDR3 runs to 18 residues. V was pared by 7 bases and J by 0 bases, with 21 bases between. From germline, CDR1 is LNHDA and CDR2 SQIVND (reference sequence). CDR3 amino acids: CASMERDSLFTTNEKLFF. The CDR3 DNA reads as TGTGCCAGTATGGAGAGAGACAGCCTATTTACAACTAATGAAAAACTGTTTTTT.

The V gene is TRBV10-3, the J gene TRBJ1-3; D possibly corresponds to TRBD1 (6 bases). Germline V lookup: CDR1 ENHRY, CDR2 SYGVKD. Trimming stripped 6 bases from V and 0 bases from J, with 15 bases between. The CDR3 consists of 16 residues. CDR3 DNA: TGTGCCATCAGGAGACACAGGGATCCCTCTGGAAACACCATATATTTT. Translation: CAIRRHRDPSGNTIYF.

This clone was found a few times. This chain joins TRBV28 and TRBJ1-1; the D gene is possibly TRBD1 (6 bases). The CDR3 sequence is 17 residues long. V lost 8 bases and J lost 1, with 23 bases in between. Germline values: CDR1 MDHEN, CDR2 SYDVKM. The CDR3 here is CASCSVGAGARNTEAFF. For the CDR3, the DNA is TGTGCCAGCTGCTCTGTGGGGGCAGGGGCCCGGAACACTGAAGCTTTCTTT.

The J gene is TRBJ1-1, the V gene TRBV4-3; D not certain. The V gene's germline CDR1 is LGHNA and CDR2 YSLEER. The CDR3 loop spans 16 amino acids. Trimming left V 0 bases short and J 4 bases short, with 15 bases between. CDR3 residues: CASSQDEGRISTEAFF. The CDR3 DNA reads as TGCGCCAGCAGCCAAGACGAGGGCAGGATTAGCACTGAAGCTTTCTTT.

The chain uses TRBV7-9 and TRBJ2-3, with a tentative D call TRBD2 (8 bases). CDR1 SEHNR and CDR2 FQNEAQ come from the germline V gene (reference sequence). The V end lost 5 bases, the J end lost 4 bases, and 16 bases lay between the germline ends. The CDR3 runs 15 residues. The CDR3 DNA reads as TGTGCCAGCAGCGCGACAGGGCGGGGGGCAGATACGCAGTATTTT. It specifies CASSATGRGADTQYF.

The CDR3 nucleotides read TGCGCCAGCAGCTTGTGGGGACAGCCTGATCAGCCCCAGCATTTT. Translated, it gives CASSLWGQPDQPQHF. The rearrangement links TRBV5-1 to TRBJ1-5; 7 nucleotides agree with TRBD1. The J segment lost 5 bases and the V segment lost 1 base, leaving 6 bases of the junction unmatched. CDR1 SGHRS and CDR2 YFSETQ come from the germline V gene. The CDR3 is 15 amino acids.

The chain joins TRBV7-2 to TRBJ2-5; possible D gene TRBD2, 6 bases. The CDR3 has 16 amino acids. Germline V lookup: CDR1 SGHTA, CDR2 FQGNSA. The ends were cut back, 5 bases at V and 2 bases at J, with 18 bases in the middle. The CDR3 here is CASSQRVGISQETQYF. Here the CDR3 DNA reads TGTGCCAGCAGCCAGCGGGTGGGAATCTCGCAAGAGACCCAGTACTTC.

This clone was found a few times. The CDR3 is CASIRPSGLPGYEQYF. The CDR3 bases are TGTGCCAGCATACGGCCTAGCGGGCTCCCCGGATACGAGCAGTACTTC. The rearrangement uses TRBV11-1 and TRBJ2-7, with TRBD2 matching 8 bases. The length of the CDR3 is 16 residues. V dropped 7 bases and J dropped 4; count of bases not matched to a gene: 15. CDR1 is SGHAT, CDR2 FQDESV, per germline (reference sequence).

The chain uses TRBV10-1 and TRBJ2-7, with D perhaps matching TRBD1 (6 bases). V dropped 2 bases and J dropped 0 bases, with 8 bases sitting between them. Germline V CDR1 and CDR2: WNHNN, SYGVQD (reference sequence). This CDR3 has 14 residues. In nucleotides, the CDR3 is TGCGCCAGCAGTGAGGGGGGCGACTCCTACGAGCAGTACTTC. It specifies CASSEGGDSYEQYF.